This TCR beta chain was captured in a study of OX40 agonist ivuxolimab in advanced cancers. Study details: Three patients had partial responses: one hepatocellular carcinoma, two cutaneous melanoma.

With 5 bases clipped from V and 0 bases from J, the junction kept 4 bases outside the gene matches. The germline V gene encodes CDR1 KGHSH and CDR2 LQKENI. CDR3 size: 15 residues. Regarding this clone: Its antigen is not identified.

Findings and caveats of the study: The authors did not determine the antigen specificity of the expanded peripheral T cells.

Measured with immunoSEQ multiplex PCR; TCRdb has only the in-frame clones, and not every one. The sample lists under 80,000 clones, around 87% occurring once. The source was CD4+ or CD8+ T cells sorted from blood, collected in a trial of the OX40 agonist ivuxolimab. The V gene is TRBV18, the J gene TRBJ2-7; TRBD2 aligns across 10 bases. This clonotype was obtained from an adult with an advanced solid tumor such as melanoma, head and neck, liver or kidney cancer. The CDR3 DNA is TGTGCCAGCTCAAGAGCGGGAGGGAGCTCCTACGAGCAGTACTTC. This encodes CASSRAGGSSYEQYF.